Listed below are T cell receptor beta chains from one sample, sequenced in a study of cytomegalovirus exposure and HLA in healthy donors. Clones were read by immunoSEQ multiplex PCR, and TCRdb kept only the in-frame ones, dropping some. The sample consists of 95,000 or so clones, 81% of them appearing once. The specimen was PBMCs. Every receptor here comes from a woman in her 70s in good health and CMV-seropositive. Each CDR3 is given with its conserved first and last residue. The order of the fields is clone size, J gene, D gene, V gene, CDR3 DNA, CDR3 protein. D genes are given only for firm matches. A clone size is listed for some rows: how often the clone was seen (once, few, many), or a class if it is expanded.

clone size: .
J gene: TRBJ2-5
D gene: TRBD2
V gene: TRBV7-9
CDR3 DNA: TGTTCCAGCAGCCTAACTATAGGGCTAGCGGAGTTCCAAGAGACCCAGTACTTC
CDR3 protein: CSSSLTIGLAEFQETQYF

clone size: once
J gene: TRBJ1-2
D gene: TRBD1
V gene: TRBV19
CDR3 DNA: TGTGCCAGTAGTACTCCCAGGGGGCCGGTCTATGGCTACACCTTC
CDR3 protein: CASSTPRGPVYGYTF

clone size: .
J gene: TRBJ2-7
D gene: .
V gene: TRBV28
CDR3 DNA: TGTGCCAGCAGTTTGATGTCTGGAGCCTCTAGATCCCGCGAGCAGTACTTC
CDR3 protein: CASSLMSGASRSREQYF

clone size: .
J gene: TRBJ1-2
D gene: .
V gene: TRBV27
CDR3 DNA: TGTGCCAGCAGTTCCCATCAGGGCGGCTATGGCTACACCTTC
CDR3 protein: CASSSHQGGYGYTF

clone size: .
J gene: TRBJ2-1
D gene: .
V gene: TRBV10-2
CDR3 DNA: TGCGCCAGCAGTGGTCTGATGAGCTCCTACAATGAGCAGTTCTTC
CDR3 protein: CASSGLMSSYNEQFF

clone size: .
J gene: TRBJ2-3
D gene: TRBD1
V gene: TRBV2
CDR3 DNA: TGTGCCAGCAGCAGGGGGCTGAACACAGATACGCAGTATTTT
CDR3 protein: CASSRGLNTDTQYF

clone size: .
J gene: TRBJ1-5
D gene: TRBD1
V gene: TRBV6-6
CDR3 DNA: TGTGCCAGCAGTTCTGGCGGAAGGACAGGATATCAGCCCCAGCATTTT
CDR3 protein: CASSSGGRTGYQPQHF

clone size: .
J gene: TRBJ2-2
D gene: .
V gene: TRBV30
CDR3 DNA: TGTGCCTGGAGTGTGGCGGGAACTACCGGGGAGCTGTTTTTT
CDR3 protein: CAWSVAGTTGELFF

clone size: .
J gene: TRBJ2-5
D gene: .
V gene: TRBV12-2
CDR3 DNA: TGTGCAAGTCGCTTAGTTGGACACAAACAAGAGACCCAGTACTTC
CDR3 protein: CASRLVGHKQETQYF

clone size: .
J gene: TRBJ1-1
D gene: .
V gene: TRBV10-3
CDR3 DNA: TGTGCCATCAGTGAAGGGGTGGGAACTTTCTTT
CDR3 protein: CAISEGVGTFF

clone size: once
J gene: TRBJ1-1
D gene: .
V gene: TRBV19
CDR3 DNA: TGTGCCAGTAGTATGTCGCGGCAGCCGAACACTGAAGCTTTCTTT
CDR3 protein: CASSMSRQPNTEAFF

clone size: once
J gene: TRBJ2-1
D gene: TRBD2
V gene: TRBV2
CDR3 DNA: TGTGCCAGCAGTGGACTAGCGGGAGTTAATGAGCAGTTCTTC
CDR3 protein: CASSGLAGVNEQFF

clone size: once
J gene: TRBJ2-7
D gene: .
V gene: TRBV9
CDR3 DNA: TGTGCCAGCAGCGTAGTCGACAACTACGAGCAGTACTTC
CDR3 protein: CASSVVDNYEQYF

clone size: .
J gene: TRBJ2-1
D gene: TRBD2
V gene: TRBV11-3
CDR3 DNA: TGTGCCAGCAGCTTGGGGAGGGCGGGCAATGAGCAGTTCTTC
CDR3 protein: CASSLGRAGNEQFF

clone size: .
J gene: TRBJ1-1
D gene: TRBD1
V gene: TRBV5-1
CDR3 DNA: TGCGCCAGCAGCGGACAGGGGTGGGACACTGAAGCTTTCTTT
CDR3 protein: CASSGQGWDTEAFF

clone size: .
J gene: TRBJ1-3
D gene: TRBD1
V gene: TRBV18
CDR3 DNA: TGTGCCAGCTCAGGGGACAGTGGAAACACCATATATTTT
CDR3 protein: CASSGDSGNTIYF

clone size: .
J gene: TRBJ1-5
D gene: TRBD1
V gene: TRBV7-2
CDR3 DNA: TGTGCCAGCAGCTCCCGACAGGGTTATAGCAATCAGCCCCAGCATTTT
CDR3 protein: CASSSRQGYSNQPQHF

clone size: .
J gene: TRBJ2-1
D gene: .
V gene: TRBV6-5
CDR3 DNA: TGTGCCAGCAGTTACTCACTTTACAATGAGCAGTTCTTC
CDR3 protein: CASSYSLYNEQFF

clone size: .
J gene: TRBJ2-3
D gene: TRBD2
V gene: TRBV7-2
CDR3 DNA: TGTGCCAGCAGCTTAGATAGCGGGAGTGCGACAGATACGCAGTATTTT
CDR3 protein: CASSLDSGSATDTQYF

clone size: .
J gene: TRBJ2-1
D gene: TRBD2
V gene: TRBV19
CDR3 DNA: TGTGCCAGTAGCATAGCCGGGACTAGCGGGAGGGTTGAGCAGTTCTTC
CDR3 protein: CASSIAGTSGRVEQFF

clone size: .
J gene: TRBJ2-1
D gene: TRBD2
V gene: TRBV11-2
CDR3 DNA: TGTGCCAGCAGACCTAGCGGGAGCTCCTACAATGAGCAGTTCTTC
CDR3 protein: CASRPSGSSYNEQFF

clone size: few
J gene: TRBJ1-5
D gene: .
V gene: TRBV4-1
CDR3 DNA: TGCGCCAGCAGCCAAGTTAGCGGCGGCAATCAGCCCCAGCATTTT
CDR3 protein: CASSQVSGGNQPQHF

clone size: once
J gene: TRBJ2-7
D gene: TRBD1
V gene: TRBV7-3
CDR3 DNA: TGTGCCAGCAGCTTAGGGCCCCCGGGACAGGGGGTCTACGAGCAGTACTTC
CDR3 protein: CASSLGPPGQGVYEQYF

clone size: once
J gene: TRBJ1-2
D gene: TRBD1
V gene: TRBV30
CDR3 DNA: TGTGCCTGGAGTGTACAAGCAGGGGGAGCCTATGGCTACACCTTC
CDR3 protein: CAWSVQAGGAYGYTF

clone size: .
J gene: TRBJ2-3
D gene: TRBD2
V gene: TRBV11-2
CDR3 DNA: TGTGCCAGCAGCCCCCGACTAGCGGGCTTGGGAGATACGCAGTATTTT
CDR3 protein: CASSPRLAGLGDTQYF

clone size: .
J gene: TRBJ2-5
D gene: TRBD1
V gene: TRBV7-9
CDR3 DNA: TGTGCCAGCAGTTATTACATACAGGGGTCCCAAGAGACCCAGTACTTC
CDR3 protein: CASSYYIQGSQETQYF

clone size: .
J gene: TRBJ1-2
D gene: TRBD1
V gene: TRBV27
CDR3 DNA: TGTGCCAGCAGTTTACGACAGGGGAACTATGGCTACACCTTC
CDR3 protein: CASSLRQGNYGYTF

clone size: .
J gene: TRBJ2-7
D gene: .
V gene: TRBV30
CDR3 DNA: TGTGCCTGGAGTGACCGGTCTAATGAGCAGTACTTC
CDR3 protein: CAWSDRSNEQYF

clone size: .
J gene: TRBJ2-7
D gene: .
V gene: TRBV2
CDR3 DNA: TGTGCCGGAGGGGACTACGAGCAGTACTTC
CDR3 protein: CAGGDYEQYF

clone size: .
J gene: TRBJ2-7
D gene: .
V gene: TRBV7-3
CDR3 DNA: TGTGCCAGCAGCTTAGGTAGTGGTAACGAGCAGTACTTC
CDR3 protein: CASSLGSGNEQYF

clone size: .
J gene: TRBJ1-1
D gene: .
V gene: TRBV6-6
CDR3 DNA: TGTGCCAGCAGTTATCCAGCTGTCGGGGAAGCTTTCTTT
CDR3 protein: CASSYPAVGEAFF

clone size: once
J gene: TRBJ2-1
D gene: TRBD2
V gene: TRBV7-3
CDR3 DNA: TGTGCCAGCAGCTTGGGACTAGCGGGAGGTCTAGGCAATGAGCAGTTCTTC
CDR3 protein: CASSLGLAGGLGNEQFF

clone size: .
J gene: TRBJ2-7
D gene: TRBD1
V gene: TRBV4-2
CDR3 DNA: TGTGCCAGCAGCCCGGGGACAGTAGCCTACGAGCAGTACTTC
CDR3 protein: CASSPGTVAYEQYF

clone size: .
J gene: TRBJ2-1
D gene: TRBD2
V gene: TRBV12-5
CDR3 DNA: TGTGCTAGTGGTTTTTTCCTCGGGACTAGCTCCCCTCTCTACAATGAGCAGTTCTTC
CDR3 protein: CASGFFLGTSSPLYNEQFF

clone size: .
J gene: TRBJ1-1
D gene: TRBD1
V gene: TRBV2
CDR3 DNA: TGTGCCAGCAGTGAGGTGGGGTCAGGCAGGGGGGATGAAGCTTTCTTT
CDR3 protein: CASSEVGSGRGDEAFF

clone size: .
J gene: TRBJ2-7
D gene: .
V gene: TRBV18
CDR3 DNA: TGTGCCAGCTCACCATTTCACAGCTCCTACGAGCAGTACTTC
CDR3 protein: CASSPFHSSYEQYF

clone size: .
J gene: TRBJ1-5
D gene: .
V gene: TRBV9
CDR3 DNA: TGTGCCAGCAGCCTCGCCGCGGGCGATCAGCCCCAGCATTTT
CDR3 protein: CASSLAAGDQPQHF

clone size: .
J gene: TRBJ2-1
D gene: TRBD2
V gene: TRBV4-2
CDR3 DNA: TGTGCCAGCAGCCAAGGAAGTACCGGGACTAGCAGAGACAATGAGCAGTTCTTC
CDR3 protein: CASSQGSTGTSRDNEQFF

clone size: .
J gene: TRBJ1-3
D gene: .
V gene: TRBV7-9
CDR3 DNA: TGTGCCAGCAGCGACTACATCCGCCCGGCTGGAAACACCATATATTTT
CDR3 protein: CASSDYIRPAGNTIYF

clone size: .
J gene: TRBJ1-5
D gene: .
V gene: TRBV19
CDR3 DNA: TGTGCCAGTAGTATCCTTACAGGCATGAATCAGCCCCAGCATTTT
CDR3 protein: CASSILTGMNQPQHF

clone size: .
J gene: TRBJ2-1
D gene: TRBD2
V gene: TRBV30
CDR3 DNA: TGTGCCTGGAGTTCGGGTAGCGGGAGGGCCAATGAGCAGTTCTTC
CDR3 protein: CAWSSGSGRANEQFF

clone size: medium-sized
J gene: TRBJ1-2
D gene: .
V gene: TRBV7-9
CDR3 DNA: TGTGCCAGCCGGGGGGGCCCGTATGGCTACACCTTC
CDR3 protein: CASRGGPYGYTF

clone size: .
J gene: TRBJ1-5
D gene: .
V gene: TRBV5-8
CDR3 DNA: TGTGCCAGCAGCGGGGGTACGGGGGATGTTTTTCAGCCCCAGCATTTT
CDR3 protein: CASSGGTGDVFQPQHF

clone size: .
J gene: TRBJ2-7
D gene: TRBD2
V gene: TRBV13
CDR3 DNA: TGTGCCAGCAGCTTAGGGCCGCATACTAGCGCCTCCTACGAGCAGTACTTC
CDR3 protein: CASSLGPHTSASYEQYF

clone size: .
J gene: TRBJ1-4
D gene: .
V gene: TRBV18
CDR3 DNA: TGTGCCAGCTCACGGGCGGGGGACCCCCGAGAGGGACTGTTTTTT
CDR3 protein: CASSRAGDPREGLFF

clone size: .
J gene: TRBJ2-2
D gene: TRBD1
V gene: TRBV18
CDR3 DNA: TGTGCCAGCTCCCTACTGACCGGGACAGAATACACCGGGGAGCTGTTTTTT
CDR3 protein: CASSLLTGTEYTGELFF

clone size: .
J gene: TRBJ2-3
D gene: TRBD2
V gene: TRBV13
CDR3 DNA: TGTGCCAGCAGCTTAAGCGGGAGAGGGACAGATACGCAGTATTTT
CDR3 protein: CASSLSGRGTDTQYF

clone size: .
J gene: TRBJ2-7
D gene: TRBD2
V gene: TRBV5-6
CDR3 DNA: TGTGCCAGCACCAGGGGACTAGCGGGAGGGCAAGAGCAGTGCTTC
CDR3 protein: CASTRGLAGGQEQCF

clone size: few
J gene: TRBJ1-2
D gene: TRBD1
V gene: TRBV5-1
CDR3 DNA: TGCGCCAGCAGACAAACCACAGGGGGCTATGGCTACACCTTC
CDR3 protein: CASRQTTGGYGYTF

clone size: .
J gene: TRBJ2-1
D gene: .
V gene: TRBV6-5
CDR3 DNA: TGTGCCAGCAGTTACTCGGTAGGGGAATACAATGAGCAGTTCTTC
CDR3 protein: CASSYSVGEYNEQFF

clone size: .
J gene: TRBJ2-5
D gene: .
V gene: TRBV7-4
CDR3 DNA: TGTGCCAGCAGCTTCCGGGTGTCAACCCAAGAGACCCAGTACTTC
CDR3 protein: CASSFRVSTQETQYF

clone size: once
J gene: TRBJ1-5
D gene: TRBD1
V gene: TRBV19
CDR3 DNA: TGTGCCAGTAGTCAAGGACAGGGCGAGGGTCAGCCCCAGCATTTT
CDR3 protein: CASSQGQGEGQPQHF

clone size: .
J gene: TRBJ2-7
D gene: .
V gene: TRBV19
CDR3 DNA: TGTGCCAGTAACCCCCAGTACTCCTACGAGCAGTACTTC
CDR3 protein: CASNPQYSYEQYF